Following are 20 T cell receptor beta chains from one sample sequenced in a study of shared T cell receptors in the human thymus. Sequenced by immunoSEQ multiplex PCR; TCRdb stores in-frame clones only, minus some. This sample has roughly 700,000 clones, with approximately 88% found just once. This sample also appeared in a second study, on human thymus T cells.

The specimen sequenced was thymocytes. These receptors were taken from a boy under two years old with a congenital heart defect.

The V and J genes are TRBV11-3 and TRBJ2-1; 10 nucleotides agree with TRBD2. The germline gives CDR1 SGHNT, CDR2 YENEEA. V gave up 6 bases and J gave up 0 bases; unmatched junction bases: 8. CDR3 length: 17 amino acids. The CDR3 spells CASRRGTSASSYNEQFF. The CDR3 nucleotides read TGTGCCAGCAGGCGTGGGACTAGCGCGAGCTCCTACAATGAGCAGTTCTTC.

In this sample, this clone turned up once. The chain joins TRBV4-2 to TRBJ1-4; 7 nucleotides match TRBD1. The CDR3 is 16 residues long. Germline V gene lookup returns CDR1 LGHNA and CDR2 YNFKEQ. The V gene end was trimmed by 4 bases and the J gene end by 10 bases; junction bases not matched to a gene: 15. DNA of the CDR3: TGTGCCAGCAGCCCCCACAGGAGGGACAGCCCATTAAAACTGTTTTTT. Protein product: CASSPHRRDSPLKLFF.

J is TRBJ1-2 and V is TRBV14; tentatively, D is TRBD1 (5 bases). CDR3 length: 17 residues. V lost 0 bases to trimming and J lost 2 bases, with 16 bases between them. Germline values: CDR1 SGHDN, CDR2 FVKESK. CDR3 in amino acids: CASSQDRLGQQNYGYTF. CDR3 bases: TGTGCCAGCAGCCAAGATCGGTTGGGGCAGCAAAACTATGGCTACACCTTC.

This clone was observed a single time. The CDR3 region is CATSRDRSRGFNYEQYF. The CDR3 bases are TGTGCCACCAGCAGAGATCGGTCTCGGGGGTTTAACTACGAGCAGTACTTC. The rearrangement uses TRBV15 and TRBJ2-7, with a weak D call TRBD2 (6 bases). The length of the CDR3 is 17 residues. Between the trimmed V and J ends, which lost 0 bases and 3 bases, there was a span of 18 bases. Germline V gene data show CDR1 as LNHNV and CDR2 as YYDKDF (reference sequence).

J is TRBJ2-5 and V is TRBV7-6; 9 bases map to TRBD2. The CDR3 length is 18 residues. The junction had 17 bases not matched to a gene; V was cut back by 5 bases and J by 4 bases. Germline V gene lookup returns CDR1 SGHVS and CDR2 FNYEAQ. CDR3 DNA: TGTGCCAGCAGCCGCCTTTATAGCGGGAGAGGCGGTCGAGAGACCCAGTACTTC. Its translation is CASSRLYSGRGGRETQYF. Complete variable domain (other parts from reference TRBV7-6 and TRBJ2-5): GAGVSQSPRYKVTKRGQDVALRCDPISGHVSLYWYRQALGQGPEFLTYFNYEAQQDKSGLPNDRFSAERPEGSISTLTIQRTEQRDSAMYRCASSRLYSGRGGRETQYFGPGTRLLVL.

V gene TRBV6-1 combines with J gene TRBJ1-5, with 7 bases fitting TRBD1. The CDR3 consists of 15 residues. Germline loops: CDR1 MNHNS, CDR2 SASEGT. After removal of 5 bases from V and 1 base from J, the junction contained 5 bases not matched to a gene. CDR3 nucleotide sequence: TGTGCCAGCAGTCTCCACAGGGGCAGCAATCAGCCCCAGCATTTT. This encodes CASSLHRGSNQPQHF.

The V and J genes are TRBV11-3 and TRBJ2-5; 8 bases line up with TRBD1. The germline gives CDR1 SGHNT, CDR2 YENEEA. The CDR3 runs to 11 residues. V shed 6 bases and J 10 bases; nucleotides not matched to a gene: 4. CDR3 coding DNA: TGTGCCAGCAGGAGAGGACAGGGCCAGTACTTC. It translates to CASRRGQGQYF.

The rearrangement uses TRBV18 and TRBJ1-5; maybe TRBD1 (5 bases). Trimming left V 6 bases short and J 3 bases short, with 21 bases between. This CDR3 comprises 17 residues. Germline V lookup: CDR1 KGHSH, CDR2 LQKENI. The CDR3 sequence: CASSATKKGVNNQPQHF. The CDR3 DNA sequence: TGTGCCAGCTCTGCAACAAAGAAAGGGGTTAACAATCAGCCCCAGCATTTT. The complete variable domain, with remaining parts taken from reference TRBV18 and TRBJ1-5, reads NAGVMQNPRHLVRRRGQEARLRCSPMKGHSHVYWYRQLPEEGLKFMVYLQKENIIDESGMPKERFSAEFPKEGPSILRIQQVVRGDSAAYFCASSATKKGVNNQPQHFGDGTRLSIL.

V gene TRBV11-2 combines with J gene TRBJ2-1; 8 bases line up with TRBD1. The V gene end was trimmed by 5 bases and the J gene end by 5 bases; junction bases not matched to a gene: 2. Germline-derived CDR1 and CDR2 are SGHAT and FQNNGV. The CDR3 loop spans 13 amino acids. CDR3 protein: CASSPDRDNEQFF. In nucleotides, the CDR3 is TGTGCCAGCAGCCCGGACAGGGACAATGAGCAGTTCTTC. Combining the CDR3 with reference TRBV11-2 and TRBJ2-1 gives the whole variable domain EAGVAQSPRYKIIEKRQSVAFWCNPISGHATLYWYQQILGQGPKLLIQFQNNGVVDDSQLPKDRFSAERLKGVDSTLKIQPAKLEDSAVYLCASSPDRDNEQFFGPGTRLTVL.

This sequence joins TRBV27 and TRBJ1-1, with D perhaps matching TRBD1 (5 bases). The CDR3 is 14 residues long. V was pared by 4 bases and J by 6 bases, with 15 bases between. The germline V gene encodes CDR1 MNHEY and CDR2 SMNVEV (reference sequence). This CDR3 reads CASSSGGGLSEAFF. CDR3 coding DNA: TGTGCCAGCAGTTCTGGGGGAGGACTATCTGAAGCTTTCTTT.

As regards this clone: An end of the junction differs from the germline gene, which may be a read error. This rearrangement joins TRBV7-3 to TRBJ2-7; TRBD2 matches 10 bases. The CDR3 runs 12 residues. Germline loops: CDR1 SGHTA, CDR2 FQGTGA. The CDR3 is CASSRPLAGADF. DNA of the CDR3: TGTGCCAGCAGCCGACCGCTAGCGGGAGCAGACTTC.

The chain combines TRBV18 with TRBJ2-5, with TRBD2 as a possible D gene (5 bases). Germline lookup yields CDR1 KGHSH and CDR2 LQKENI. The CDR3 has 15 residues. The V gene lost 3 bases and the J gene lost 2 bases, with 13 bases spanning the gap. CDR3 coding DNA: TGTGCCAGCTCACCCACGTTTGAGCGGCAAGAGACCCAGTACTTC. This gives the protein CASSPTFERQETQYF.

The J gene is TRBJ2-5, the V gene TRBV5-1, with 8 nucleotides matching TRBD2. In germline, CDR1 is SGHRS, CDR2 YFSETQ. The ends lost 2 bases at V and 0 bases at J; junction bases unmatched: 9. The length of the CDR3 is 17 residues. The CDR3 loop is CASSFGEFSGNQETQYF. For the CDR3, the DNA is TGCGCCAGCAGCTTTGGGGAGTTTAGCGGGAACCAAGAGACCCAGTACTTC.

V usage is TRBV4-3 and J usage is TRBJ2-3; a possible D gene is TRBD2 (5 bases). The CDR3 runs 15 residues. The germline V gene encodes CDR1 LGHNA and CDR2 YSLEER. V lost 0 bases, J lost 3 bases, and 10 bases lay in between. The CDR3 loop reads CASSQEVRGTDTQYF. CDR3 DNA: TGCGCCAGCAGCCAAGAGGTACGGGGAACAGATACGCAGTATTTT.

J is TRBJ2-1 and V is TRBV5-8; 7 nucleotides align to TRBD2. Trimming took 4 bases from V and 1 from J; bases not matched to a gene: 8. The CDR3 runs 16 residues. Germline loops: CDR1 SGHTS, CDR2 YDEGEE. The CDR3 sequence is CASSGYERGSYNEQFF. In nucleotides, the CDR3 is TGTGCCAGCAGCGGGTACGAGCGGGGTTCCTACAATGAGCAGTTCTTC.

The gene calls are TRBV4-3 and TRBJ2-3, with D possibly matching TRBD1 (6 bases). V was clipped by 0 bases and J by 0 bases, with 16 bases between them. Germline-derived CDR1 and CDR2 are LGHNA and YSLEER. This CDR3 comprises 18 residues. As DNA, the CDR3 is TGCGCCAGCAGCCAAGAGGGGGCTAGTCAACCTAGCACAGATACGCAGTATTTT. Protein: CASSQEGASQPSTDTQYF.

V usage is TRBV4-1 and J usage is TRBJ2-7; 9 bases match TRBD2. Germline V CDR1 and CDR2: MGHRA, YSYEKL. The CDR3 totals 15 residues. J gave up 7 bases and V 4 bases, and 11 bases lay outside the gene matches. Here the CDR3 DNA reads TGCGCCAGCAGCCCACCCAGCGGGAGGCCCCTGGAGCAGTACTTC. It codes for CASSPPSGRPLEQYF.

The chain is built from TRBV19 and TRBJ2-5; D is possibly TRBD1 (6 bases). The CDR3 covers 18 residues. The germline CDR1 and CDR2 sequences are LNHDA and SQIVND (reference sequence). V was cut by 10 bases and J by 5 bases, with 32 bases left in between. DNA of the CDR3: TGTGCCAACGATGGACCGGGGACCCACAGGGCCCTAGAGGAGACCCAGTACTTC. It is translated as CANDGPGTHRALEETQYF.

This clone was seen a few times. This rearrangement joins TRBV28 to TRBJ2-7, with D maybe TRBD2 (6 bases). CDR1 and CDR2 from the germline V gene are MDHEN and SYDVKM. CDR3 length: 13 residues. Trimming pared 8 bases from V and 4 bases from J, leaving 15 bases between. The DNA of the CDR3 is TGTGCCAGCTCCTGGGGGGTTAGGTACGAGCAGTACTTC. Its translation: CASSWGVRYEQYF.

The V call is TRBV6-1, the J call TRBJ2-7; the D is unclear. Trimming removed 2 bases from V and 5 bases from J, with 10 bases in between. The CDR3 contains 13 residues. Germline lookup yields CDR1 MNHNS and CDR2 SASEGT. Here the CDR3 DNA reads TGTGCCAGCAGTGAATGGTCCGGTAACGAGCAGTACTTC. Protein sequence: CASSEWSGNEQYF.